One sample yielded the 23 T cell receptor beta chains listed below, sequenced in a study of shared clonotypes between healthy human individuals. The table came from immunoSEQ multiplex PCR; TCRdb's copy has only in-frame clones and leaves some out. The data show some 1.4 million clones, roughly 96% seen once. The specimen was naive CD4+ T cells sorted from blood. Regarding subset: CD45RA+ positively selected. All receptors come from a man under 40 in good health.

The chain has TRBV5-4 and TRBJ2-7; no definite D call. Trimming took 4 bases from V and 2 from J, leaving 16 bases between them. The CDR3 covers 15 residues. Germline V gene lookup returns CDR1 SGHNT and CDR2 YYREEE (reference sequence). CDR3 protein: CASSLKTSGAYEQYF. The CDR3 nucleotides are TGTGCCAGCAGCCTAAAAACCTCGGGCGCCTACGAGCAGTACTTC.

V usage is TRBV2 and J usage is TRBJ2-5; D is ambiguous. The CDR3 has 14 amino acids. Germline V gene sequence: CDR1 SNHLY, CDR2 FYNNEI. Between the trimmed V and J ends, which lost 7 bases and 0 bases, there was a span of 12 bases. The CDR3 is CASKSPRDQETQYF. The CDR3 DNA reads as TGTGCCAGCAAATCGCCAAGGGACCAAGAGACCCAGTACTTC.

A word on this clone: The sample has other DNA sequences that encode this CDR3 too. The chain joins TRBV18 to TRBJ2-2, with D uncertain. V dropped 1 base and J dropped 7 bases, with 1 base sitting between them. Germline V gene sequence: CDR1 KGHSH, CDR2 LQKENI. The CDR3 consists of 11 residues. The CDR3 loop is CASSPRGELFF. CDR3 DNA sequence: TGTGCCAGCTCACCACGCGGGGAGCTGTTTTTT.

In its sample, this clone was seen once. The chain employs TRBV7-9 and TRBJ2-7; D unresolved. CDR3 length: 14 amino acids. Trimming removed 4 bases at V and 2 bases at J, with 12 bases between. Germline V lookup: CDR1 SEHNR, CDR2 FQNEAQ (reference sequence). The CDR3 reads CASSSQVYAYEQYF. The CDR3 DNA reads TGTGCCAGCAGCTCCCAAGTGTACGCCTACGAGCAGTACTTC.

The genes are TRBV7-9 and TRBJ2-1; 16 bases fit TRBD2. V lost 5 bases and J lost 2; bases outside the gene matches: 9. The CDR3 is 19 residues long. Germline V gene sequence: CDR1 SEHNR, CDR2 FQNEAQ (reference sequence). This chain's CDR3 is CASSLGLAGGPGTYNEQFF. CDR3 DNA: TGTGCCAGCAGCCTGGGACTAGCGGGAGGGCCAGGCACCTACAATGAGCAGTTCTTC.

The V gene is TRBV5-1, the J gene TRBJ2-1; 9 bases are a match to TRBD2. Germline V gives CDR1 SGHRS, CDR2 YFSETQ. The V gene end was trimmed by 4 bases and the J gene end by 5 bases; junction bases not matched to a gene: 10. The CDR3 contains 16 residues. The CDR3 DNA reads TGCGCCAGCAGCCTGGCCGGGACTAGCCGTAACAATGAGCAGTTCTTC. It codes for CASSLAGTSRNNEQFF.

The rearrangement links TRBV5-6 to TRBJ2-7; 7 bases map to TRBD2. CDR3 length: 17 residues. V trimming: 4 bases; J trimming: 2 bases; junction bases outside the gene matches: 15. Germline CDR1 reads SGHDT; CDR2 reads YYEEEE. The CDR3 bases are TGTGCCAGCAGCCTTGTGGCTAGGAGGGAGGGCACCTACGAGCAGTACTTC. Its translation is CASSLVARREGTYEQYF.

V and J are TRBV10-1 and TRBJ2-1, with TRBD2 matching 11 bases. The CDR3 totals 16 residues. Trimming at V came to 8 bases and at J to 4 bases, leaving 10 bases not matched to a gene. The germline CDR1 and CDR2 sequences are WNHNN and SYGVQD (reference sequence). The CDR3 DNA reads as TGCGCCAGCTCAAGACTAGGGACTAGCGGATACAATGAGCAGTTCTTC. Amino acid sequence: CASSRLGTSGYNEQFF.

V gene TRBV30 combines with J gene TRBJ1-2, with a weak D call TRBD1 (6 bases). The CDR3 loop spans 15 amino acids. V was trimmed by 4 bases and J by 7 bases, leaving 22 bases between them. CDR1 and CDR2 (germline): GTSNPN, SVGIG (reference sequence). CDR3 loop: CAWTPAGGAPGGYTF. CDR3 in DNA: TGTGCCTGGACCCCCGCCGGGGGGGCGCCCGGTGGCTACACCTTC.

This clone appeared a single time. The gene calls are TRBV9 and TRBJ2-5; tentatively, D is TRBD1 or TRBD2 (5 bases each). Germline V gives CDR1 SGDLS, CDR2 YYNGEE. V was clipped by 2 bases and J by 7 bases, with 12 bases between them. The CDR3 covers 13 residues. The chain's CDR3 is CASSVGPRGTQYF. DNA for the CDR3: TGTGCCAGCAGCGTGGGACCCCGGGGGACCCAGTACTTC. The variable domain in full, completed from reference TRBV9 and TRBJ2-5, reads DSGVTQTPKHLITATGQRVTLRCSPRSGDLSVYWYQQSLDQGLQFLIQYYNGEERAKGNILERFSAQQFPDLHSELNLSSLELGDSALYFCASSVGPRGTQYFGPGTRLLVL.

This clone appeared once. The chain uses TRBV6-5 and TRBJ2-7, with D tentatively TRBD2 (5 bases). The CDR3 contains 16 residues. V lost 2 bases and J lost 6, with 20 bases in between. From germline, CDR1 is MNHEY and CDR2 SVGAGI. The CDR3 spells CASSYVGSGLRVEQYF. CDR3 sequence (DNA): TGTGCCAGCAGTTACGTGGGCTCGGGCCTGAGGGTCGAGCAGTACTTC.

J is TRBJ1-1 and V is TRBV9; 7 nucleotides agree with TRBD1. With 4 bases clipped from V and 11 bases from J, the junction kept 11 bases outside the gene matches. Germline V gene lookup returns CDR1 SGDLS and CDR2 YYNGEE. The CDR3 extends over 13 amino acids. CDR3 in DNA: TGTGCCAGCAGCCCCAGGGGGGCCTTAGGGGCTTTCTTT. Residues: CASSPRGALGAFF.

The V call is TRBV2, the J call TRBJ2-5; 7 nucleotides line up with TRBD1. J was trimmed by 5 bases and V by 1 base; bases with no gene match: 7. CDR3 length equals 15 residues. Germline values: CDR1 SNHLY, CDR2 FYNNEI. The CDR3 nucleotides are TGTGCCAGCAGTGAAGTAAGGGGGCGCGAGGAGACCCAGTACTTC. Its protein is CASSEVRGREETQYF.

The V and J genes are TRBV7-2 and TRBJ2-7, with 10 bases matching TRBD2. From germline, CDR1 is SGHTA and CDR2 FQGNSA. This CDR3 is built from 16 residues. The V segment lost 7 bases and the J segment 1 base; nucleotides outside the gene matches: 10. CDR3 sequence (DNA): TGTGCCAGCACCAACCCTACTAGCGGGGTGTCCTACGAGCAGTACTTC. Translating gives CASTNPTSGVSYEQYF. Full variable domain (outside the CDR3, taken from reference TRBV7-2 and TRBJ2-7): GAGVSQSPSNKVTEKGKDVELRCDPISGHTALYWYRQSLGQGLEFLIYFQGNSAPDKSGLPSDRFSAERTGGSVSTLTIQRTQQEDSAVYLCASTNPTSGVSYEQYFGPGTRLTVT.

A note on this clone: At the DNA level, this CDR3 is encoded by other sequences in the same sample as well. The chain employs TRBV4-1 and TRBJ2-3; no reliable D call. From germline, CDR1 is MGHRA and CDR2 YSYEKL. The V gene lost 3 bases and the J gene lost 2 bases, with 9 bases spanning the gap. The CDR3 consists of 14 residues. CDR3 loop: CASSQGPATDTQYF. As DNA, the CDR3 is TGCGCCAGCAGCCAGGGTCCAGCCACAGATACGCAGTATTTT.

The gene calls are TRBV9 and TRBJ2-1; 7 bases match TRBD1. Unmatched junction bases numbered 8, after V lost 4 bases and J lost 4 bases. The CDR3 loop spans 15 amino acids. CDR1 is SGDLS and CDR2 is YYNGEE in the germline V gene. In DNA, the CDR3 is TGTGCCAGCAGCCCTCGAGGGACAGCGTACAATGAGCAGTTCTTC. Protein product: CASSPRGTAYNEQFF.

The gene calls are TRBV29-1 and TRBJ1-2; D possibly corresponds to TRBD1 (5 bases). The V end lost 7 bases, the J end lost 2 bases, and 8 bases lay between the germline ends. Germline V gene lookup returns CDR1 SQVTM and CDR2 ANQGSEA. This CDR3 region has 11 residues. CDR3 protein: CSATENYGYTF. In nucleotides, the CDR3 is TGCAGCGCGACAGAGAACTATGGCTACACCTTC.

To note about this clone: The sample contains more than one DNA sequence encoding this CDR3. The chain uses TRBV6-4 and TRBJ2-1, with 9 bases matching TRBD2. J lost 1 base, V lost 5 bases, and 3 bases had no gene match. Germline V gives CDR1 MRHNA, CDR2 SNTAGT. The CDR3 consists of 15 residues. CDR3 sequence: CASSLAGSSYNEQFF. As DNA, the CDR3 is TGTGCCAGCAGTCTAGCGGGATCGTCCTACAATGAGCAGTTCTTC.

The V gene is TRBV5-1, the J gene TRBJ2-1; TRBD2 aligns across 11 bases. The CDR3 extends over 14 amino acids. V shed 6 bases and J 7 bases; nucleotides not matched to a gene: 6. Germline CDR1 is SGHRS and CDR2 is YFSETQ. CDR3 nucleotide sequence: TGCGCCAGCACGACTAGCGGGAATGAAAATGAGCAGTTCTTC. Encoded protein: CASTTSGNENEQFF.

The chain recombines TRBV10-2 with TRBJ2-5; D is possibly TRBD1 (7 bases). CDR1 and CDR2 from the germline V gene are WSHSY and SAAADI. This CDR3 spans 12 amino acids. Trimming took off 8 bases at V and 4 bases at J, with 11 bases between the two ends. The CDR3 DNA is TGCGCCAGCGGAGGGGGCCTAGAGACCCAGTACTTC. Translation: CASGGGLETQYF.

The rearrangement joins TRBV19 to TRBJ2-1; D gene unclear. Germline lookup yields CDR1 LNHDA and CDR2 SQIVND (reference sequence). The CDR3 runs to 15 residues. V was trimmed by 5 bases and J by 0 bases, leaving 11 bases between them. The CDR3 coding sequence is TGTGCCAGTAGTCCGGCAGCCCCCTCCTACAATGAGCAGTTCTTC. Its protein product is CASSPAAPSYNEQFF. Variable domain in full (rest from reference TRBV19 and TRBJ2-1): DGGITQSPKYLFRKEGQNVTLSCEQNLNHDAMYWYRQDPGQGLRLIYYSQIVNDFQKGDIAEGYSVSREKKESFPLTVTSAQKNPTAFYLCASSPAAPSYNEQFFGPGTRLTVL.

This chain uses TRBV27 with TRBJ2-6; no definite D call. This CDR3 region has 16 residues. CDR1 MNHEY and CDR2 SMNVEV come from the germline V gene (reference sequence). Between the trimmed V and J ends, which lost 4 bases and 0 bases, there was a span of 10 bases. The CDR3 DNA reads as TGTGCCAGCAGTTCGTTGGGAATCTCTGGGGCCAACGTCCTGACTTTC. Encoded protein: CASSSLGISGANVLTF.

The gene calls are TRBV7-6 and TRBJ1-3; 10 bases align to TRBD1. The germline V gene has CDR1 SGHVS and CDR2 FNYEAQ. Unmatched junction bases numbered 11, after V lost 5 bases and J lost 4 bases. This CDR3 is 17 amino acids long. The CDR3 loop is CASSPTMTGGSGNTIYF. CDR3 nucleotide sequence: TGTGCCAGCAGCCCTACCATGACAGGGGGCTCGGGAAACACCATATATTTT.